This T cell receptor beta chain was captured by sequencing in a study of CD4 T cells in relation to SARS-CoV-2 and coronaviruses. This clone is a singleton in its sample. Its target is not known. Whole-study results and caveats: About 65% of donors had memory CD4+ clonotypes crossrecognizing SARS-CoV-2 and common cold coronavirus spike.

Trimming pared 2 bases from V and 0 bases from J, leaving 8 bases between. Germline V gives CDR1 SEHNR, CDR2 FQNEAQ (reference sequence). CDR3 size: 15 residues. CD4+ T cells from unexposed donors were obtained before the COVID-19 pandemic (2011-2018). After about ten days of culture, CD4+ T cells were isolated. TCRdb's table, derived via immunoSEQ multiplex PCR, lists solely in-frame clones and lacks some. This table has 25,000 or so clones, roughly 76% appearing once. The sequenced sample was CD4+ T cells from PBMCs, cultured in vitro. This TCR derives from a human donor in good health. V is TRBV7-9 and J is TRBJ1-3; no reliable D call. The CDR3 spells CASSLMGSSGNTIYF. The CDR3 coding sequence is TGTGCCAGCAGCTTAATGGGAAGCTCTGGAAACACCATATATTTT.